The rows below give T cell receptor beta chains drawn from one sample of a study of T cells in Graves' hyperthyroidism and ophthalmopathy. TCRdb reanalysed the multiplex PCR reads using MiXCR and keeps one entry per CDR3 protein. This table has hundreds of thousands of distinct CDR3 sequences, approximately 16% appearing once. The sample taken for sequencing was blood. These receptors all come from a woman under 30 with Graves' hyperthyroidism. CDR3s include the opening cysteine and the closing phenylalanine or tryptophan. A D gene is named only where the DNA matches it firmly. Expanded clones are given a class, and other clones once, few, many or no size at all.

CDR3: CASSTQAQETQYF
DNA: TGTGCCAGCTCAACGCAGGCTCAAGAGACCCAGTACTTC
J: TRBJ2-5
size: many
V: TRBV18
D: .

CDR3: CSARDISYNEQFF
DNA: TGCAGTGCTAGAGATATCTCATACAATGAGCAGTTCTTC
J: TRBJ2-1
size: many
V: TRBV20-1
D: .

CDR3: CATSDPSRGSNQPQHF
DNA: TGTGCCACCAGTGATCCAAGCAGGGGCAGCAATCAGCCCCAGCATTTT
J: TRBJ1-5
size: few
V: TRBV24-1
D: .

CDR3: CSALPPLTYNEQFF
DNA: TGCAGTGCTTTGCCCCCCCTAACCTACAATGAGCAGTTCTTC
J: TRBJ2-1
size: many
V: TRBV20-1
D: .

CDR3: CASSLGETGALQETQYF
DNA: TGTGCCAGCAGTTTAGGGGAGACAGGAGCCCTCCAAGAGACCCAGTACTTC
J: TRBJ2-5
size: .
V: TRBV6-9
D: .

CDR3: CASSPRVHEQYF
DNA: TGTGCCAGCAGTCCTAGGGTCCACGAGCAGTACTTC
J: TRBJ2-7
size: many
V: TRBV12-3/TRBV12-4
D: .

CDR3: CASSLRLAPGNEQFF
DNA: TGTGCCAGCAGCCTTCGACTAGCGCCAGGCAATGAGCAGTTCTTC
J: TRBJ2-1
size: .
V: TRBV4-2
D: TRBD2

CDR3: CASSYDRREGYNRQFF
DNA: TGTGCCAGCAGTTACGATAGGCGGGAGGGATATAATCGACAGTTCTTC
J: TRBJ2-1
size: many
V: TRBV6-2/TRBV6-3
D: TRBD2

CDR3: CASSQDLRQGSYGYTF
DNA: TGTGCCAGCAGCCAAGATCTGCGGCAGGGGTCCTATGGCTACACCTTC
J: TRBJ1-2
size: few
V: TRBV4-2
D: .

CDR3: CASSELRGASTDTQYF
DNA: TGTGCCAGCAGTGAACTGAGGGGGGCTAGCACAGATACGCAGTATTTT
J: TRBJ2-3
size: many
V: TRBV2
D: .